Presented here are 18 T cell receptor beta chains from one specimen sequenced in a study of T cells expressing NK-cell markers. After re-calling the 5' RACE reads, TCRdb lists one entry per CDR3 protein, DNA absent. This table lists approximately 150,000 distinct CDR3 sequences. Sample: blood T cells: a sorted CD56 or NKG2C T cell subset, CD4+ or CD8+ T cells, or bulk PBMC T cells (not recorded which). Receptors originate from a man aged 18 to 30 in good health.

The chain uses TRBV4-3 and TRBJ2-4; TCRdb selects TRBD1, and the lack of DNA leaves this call unchecked. The CDR3 is made up of 17 amino acids. Looked up from germline, CDR1 is LGHNA and CDR2 is YSLEER. CDR3 protein: CASSQDNRLGPKNIQYF.

V is TRBV5-1 and J is TRBJ2-1; TCRdb outputs TRBD2, but without DNA this stays unchecked. Per the germline V gene, CDR1 is SGHRS and CDR2 is YFSETQ. This CDR3 has 19 amino acids. The CDR3 loop reads CASSLAGTSGDDRYNEQFF.

The V call is TRBV12-3 or TRBV12-4, the J call TRBJ1-5. The length of the CDR3 is 14 residues. The CDR3 loop reads CASSLWAVNQPQHF.

The J gene is TRBJ2-2, the V gene TRBV4-3; TCRdb calls TRBD1, which cannot be checked without DNA. The CDR3 contains 15 residues. CDR1 and CDR2 (germline): LGHNA, YSLEER. The CDR3 loop is CASSQVVREGGELFF.

V usage is TRBV19 and J usage is TRBJ2-1; TCRdb gives TRBD2 as the D gene, but with no DNA this cannot be confirmed. This CDR3 region has 15 residues. Per the germline V gene, CDR1 is LNHDA and CDR2 is SQIVND (reference sequence). The chain's CDR3 is CASTEWGGRSDEQFF. Full variable domain (remainder filled in from reference TRBV19 and TRBJ2-1): DGGITQSPKYLFRKEGQNVTLSCEQNLNHDAMYWYRQDPGQGLRLIYYSQIVNDFQKGDIAEGYSVSREKKESFPLTVTSAQKNPTAFYLCASTEWGGRSDEQFFGPGTRLTVL.

The V and J genes are TRBV28 and TRBJ2-7; without DNA, the TCRdb call of TRBD1 cannot be checked. Germline CDR1 reads MDHEN; CDR2 reads SYDVKM. The CDR3 contains 16 residues. The CDR3: CASSLIRVGNSYEQYF.

This chain joins TRBV6-1 and TRBJ1-1; there is no DNA to check the TCRdb D call of TRBD1. This CDR3 region has 15 residues. In germline, CDR1 is MNHNS, CDR2 SASEGT. CDR3 sequence: CASSPLFERGTEAFF.

The gene calls are TRBV5-6 and TRBJ2-1. The V gene's germline CDR1 is SGHDT and CDR2 YYEEEE. The CDR3 has 12 amino acids. The CDR3 here is CASRLGNDEQFF.

The CDR3 loop reads CATSIDRVGNTIYF. The chain combines TRBV15 with TRBJ1-3; the TCRdb D gene call, TRBD1, has no DNA to confirm it. The germline V gene has CDR1 LNHNV and CDR2 YYDKDF (reference sequence). This CDR3 contains 14 residues.

The chain is built from TRBV12-3 or TRBV12-4 and TRBJ2-1; TCRdb calls TRBD2, which cannot be checked without DNA. This CDR3 has 15 amino acids. This CDR3 reads CASAALAGGYNEQFF.

The chain combines TRBV7-8 with TRBJ2-2; TCRdb indicates TRBD2, and absent DNA this call remains unverified. Germline assignment: CDR1 SGHVS and CDR2 FQNEAQ. This CDR3 contains 15 residues. The CDR3 protein is CASSLGRGNTGELFF.

The chain links TRBV4-3 to TRBJ2-5; TCRdb returns TRBD2, unconfirmable since there is no DNA. The CDR3 loop spans 15 amino acids. Germline V gene data show CDR1 as LGHNA and CDR2 as YSLEER. The CDR3 reads CASSQGRRGWETQYF.

This rearrangement joins TRBV7-6 to TRBJ2-3; the TCRdb D gene call, TRBD2, has no DNA to confirm it. The germline CDR1 and CDR2 sequences are SGHVS and FNYEAQ. The CDR3 contains 19 residues. CDR3 amino acids: CASSLLASSGGGITDTQYF.

The chain is built from TRBV5-6 and TRBJ2-1. Germline V CDR1 and CDR2: SGHDT, YYEEEE. This CDR3 contains 14 residues. This CDR3 is CASSNGLASDEQFF.

The rearrangement links TRBV11-2 to TRBJ2-7; TCRdb designates TRBD2, a call that cannot be tested without DNA. Germline-derived CDR1 and CDR2 are SGHAT and FQNNGV. CDR3 length: 16 amino acids. This CDR3 reads CASRGNIRTALFEQYF.

V is TRBV15 and J is TRBJ2-1. The CDR3 has 15 amino acids. Germline V lookup: CDR1 LNHNV, CDR2 YYDKDF (reference sequence). The CDR3 protein is CATSRDLGQINEQFF.

The genes are TRBV27 and TRBJ1-2. Per the germline V gene, CDR1 is MNHEY and CDR2 is SMNVEV (reference sequence). This CDR3 has 14 residues. CDR3 in amino acids: CASSFRQGNYGYTF.

The chain carries TRBV7-9 and TRBJ2-7. Germline V gene sequence: CDR1 SEHNR, CDR2 FQNEAQ (reference sequence). This CDR3 is 11 amino acids long. The CDR3 loop is CASSPHYEQYF.